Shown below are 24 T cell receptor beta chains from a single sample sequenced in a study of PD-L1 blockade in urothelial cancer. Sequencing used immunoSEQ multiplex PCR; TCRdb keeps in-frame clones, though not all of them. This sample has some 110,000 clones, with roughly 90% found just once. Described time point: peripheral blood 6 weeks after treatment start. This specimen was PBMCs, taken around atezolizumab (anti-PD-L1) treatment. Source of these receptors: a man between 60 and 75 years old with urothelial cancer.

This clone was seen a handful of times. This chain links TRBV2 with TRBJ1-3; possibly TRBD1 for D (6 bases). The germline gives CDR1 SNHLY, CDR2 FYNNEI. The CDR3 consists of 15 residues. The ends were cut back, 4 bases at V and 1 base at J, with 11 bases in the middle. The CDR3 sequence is CASSAQGHSGNTIYF. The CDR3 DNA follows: TGTGCCAGCAGTGCGCAGGGACATTCTGGAAACACCATATATTTT. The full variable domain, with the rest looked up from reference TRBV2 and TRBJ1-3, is EPEVTQTPSHQVTQMGQEVILRCVPISNHLYFYWYRQILGQKVEFLVSFYNNEISEKSEIFDDQFSVERPDGSNFTLKIRSTKLEDSAMYFCASSAQGHSGNTIYFGEGSWLTVV.

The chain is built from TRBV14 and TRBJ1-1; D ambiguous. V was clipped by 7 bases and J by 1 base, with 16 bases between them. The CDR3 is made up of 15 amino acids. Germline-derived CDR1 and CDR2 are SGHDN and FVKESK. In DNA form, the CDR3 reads TGTGCCAGCACCAGATCGACAAGACGGAACACTGAAGCTTTCTTT. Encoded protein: CASTRSTRRNTEAFF.

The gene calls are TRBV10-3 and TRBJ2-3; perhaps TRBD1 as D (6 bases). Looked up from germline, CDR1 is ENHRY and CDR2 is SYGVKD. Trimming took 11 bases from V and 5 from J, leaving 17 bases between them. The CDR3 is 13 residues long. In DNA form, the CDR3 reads TGTGCCTCTGATGGGGGCCCCGGAGATACGCAGTATTTT. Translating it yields CASDGGPGDTQYF.

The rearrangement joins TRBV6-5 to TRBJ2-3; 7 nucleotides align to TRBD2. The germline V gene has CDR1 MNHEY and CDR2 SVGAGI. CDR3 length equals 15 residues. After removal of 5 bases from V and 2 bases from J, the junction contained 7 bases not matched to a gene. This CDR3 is CASSPGTTYTDTQYF. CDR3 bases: TGTGCCAGCAGTCCCGGGACTACTTACACAGATACGCAGTATTTT.

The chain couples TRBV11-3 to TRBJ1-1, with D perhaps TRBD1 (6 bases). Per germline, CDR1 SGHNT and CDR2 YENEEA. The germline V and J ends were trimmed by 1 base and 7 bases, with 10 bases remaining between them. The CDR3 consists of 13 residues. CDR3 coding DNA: TGTGCCAGCAGCTTAGCGGGCAGGGGTGAAGCTTTCTTT. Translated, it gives CASSLAGRGEAFF. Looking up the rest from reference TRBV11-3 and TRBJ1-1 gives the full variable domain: EAGVVQSPRYKIIEKKQPVAFWCNPISGHNTLYWYLQNLGQGPELLIRYENEEAVDDSQLPKDRFSAERLKGVDSTLKIQPAELGDSAVYLCASSLAGRGEAFFGQGTRLTVV.

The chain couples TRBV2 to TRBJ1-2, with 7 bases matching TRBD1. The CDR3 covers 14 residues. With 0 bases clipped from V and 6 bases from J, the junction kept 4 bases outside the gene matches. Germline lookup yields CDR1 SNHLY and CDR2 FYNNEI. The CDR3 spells CASSEARQGDGYTF. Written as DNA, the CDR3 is TGTGCCAGCAGTGAAGCGCGACAGGGAGATGGCTACACCTTC.

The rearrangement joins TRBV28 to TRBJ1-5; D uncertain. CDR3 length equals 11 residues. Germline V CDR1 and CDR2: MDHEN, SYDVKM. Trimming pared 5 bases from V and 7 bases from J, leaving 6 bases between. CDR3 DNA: TGTGCCAGCAGTCCGGGACAGCCCCAGCATTTT. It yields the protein CASSPGQPQHF. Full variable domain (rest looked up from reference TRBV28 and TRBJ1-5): DVKVTQSSRYLVKRTGEKVFLECVQDMDHENMFWYRQDPGLGLRLIYFSYDVKMKEKGDIPEGYSVSREKKERFSLILESASTNQTSMYLCASSPGQPQHFGDGTRLSIL.

The CDR3 DNA reads TGTGCCAGCAGTTTAATCGACAGGGGGGTGTACTATGGCTACACCTTC. It is translated as CASSLIDRGVYYGYTF. The chain combines TRBV27 with TRBJ1-2, with 9 bases lining up with TRBD1. This CDR3 has 16 amino acids. Germline CDR1 reads MNHEY; CDR2 reads SMNVEV (reference sequence). V gave up 2 bases and J gave up 3 bases; unmatched junction bases: 7.

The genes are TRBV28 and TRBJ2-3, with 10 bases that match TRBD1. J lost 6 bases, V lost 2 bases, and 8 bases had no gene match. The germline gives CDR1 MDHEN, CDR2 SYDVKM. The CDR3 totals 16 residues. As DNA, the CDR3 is TGTGCCAGCAGTTTACAGGACAGGGGGGTGGAGGATACGCAGTATTTT. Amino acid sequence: CASSLQDRGVEDTQYF.

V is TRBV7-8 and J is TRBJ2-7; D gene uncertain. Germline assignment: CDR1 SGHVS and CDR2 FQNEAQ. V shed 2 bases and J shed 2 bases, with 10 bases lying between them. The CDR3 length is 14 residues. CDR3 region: CASSLSNRAYEQYF. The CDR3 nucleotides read TGTGCCAGCAGCTTATCAAACAGAGCCTACGAGCAGTACTTC.

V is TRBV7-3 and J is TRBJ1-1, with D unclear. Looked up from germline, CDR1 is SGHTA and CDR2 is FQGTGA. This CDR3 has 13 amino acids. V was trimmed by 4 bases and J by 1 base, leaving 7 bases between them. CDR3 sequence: CASSSQENTEAFF. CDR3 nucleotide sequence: TGTGCCAGCAGCTCGCAGGAGAACACTGAAGCTTTCTTT.

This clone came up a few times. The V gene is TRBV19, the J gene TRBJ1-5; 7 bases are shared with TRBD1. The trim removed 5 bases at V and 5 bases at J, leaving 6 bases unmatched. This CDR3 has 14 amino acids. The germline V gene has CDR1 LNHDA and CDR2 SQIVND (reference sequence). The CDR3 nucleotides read TGTGCCAGTAGTTTGCGACAGGGTGATCAGCCCCAGCATTTT. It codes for CASSLRQGDQPQHF. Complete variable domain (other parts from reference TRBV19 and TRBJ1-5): DGGITQSPKYLFRKEGQNVTLSCEQNLNHDAMYWYRQDPGQGLRLIYYSQIVNDFQKGDIAEGYSVSREKKESFPLTVTSAQKNPTAFYLCASSLRQGDQPQHFGDGTRLSIL.

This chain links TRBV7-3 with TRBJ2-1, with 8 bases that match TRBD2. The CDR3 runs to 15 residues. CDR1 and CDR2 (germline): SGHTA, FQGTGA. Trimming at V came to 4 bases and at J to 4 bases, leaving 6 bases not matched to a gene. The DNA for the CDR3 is TGTGCCAGCAGCTCCGGACTAGCAGGTTACAATGAGCAGTTCTTC. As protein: CASSSGLAGYNEQFF.

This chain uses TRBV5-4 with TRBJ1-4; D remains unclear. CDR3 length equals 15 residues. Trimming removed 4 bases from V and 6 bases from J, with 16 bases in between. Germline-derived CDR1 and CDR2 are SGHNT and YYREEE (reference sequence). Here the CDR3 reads CASSPRTGSDEKLFF. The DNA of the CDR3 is TGTGCCAGCAGCCCGCGGACTGGTTCGGATGAAAAACTGTTTTTT.

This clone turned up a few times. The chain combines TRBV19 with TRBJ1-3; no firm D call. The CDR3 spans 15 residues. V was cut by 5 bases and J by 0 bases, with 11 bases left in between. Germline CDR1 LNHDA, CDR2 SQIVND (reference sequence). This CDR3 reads CASSEHRSSGNTIYF. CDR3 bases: TGTGCCAGTAGTGAACATCGCTCCTCTGGAAACACCATATATTTT.

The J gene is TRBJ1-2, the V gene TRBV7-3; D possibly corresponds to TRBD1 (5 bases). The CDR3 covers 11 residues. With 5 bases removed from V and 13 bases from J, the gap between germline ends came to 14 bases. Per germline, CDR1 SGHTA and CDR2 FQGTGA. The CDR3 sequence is CASSLYRPATF. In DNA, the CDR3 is TGTGCCAGCAGCCTATACAGGCCCGCCACCTTC.

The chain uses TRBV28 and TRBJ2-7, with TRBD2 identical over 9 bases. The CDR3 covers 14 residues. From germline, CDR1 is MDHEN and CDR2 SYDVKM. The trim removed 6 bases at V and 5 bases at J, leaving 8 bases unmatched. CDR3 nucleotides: TGTGCCAGCAGAATTAGCGGGAGTTGGGACGAGCAGTACTTC. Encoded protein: CASRISGSWDEQYF.

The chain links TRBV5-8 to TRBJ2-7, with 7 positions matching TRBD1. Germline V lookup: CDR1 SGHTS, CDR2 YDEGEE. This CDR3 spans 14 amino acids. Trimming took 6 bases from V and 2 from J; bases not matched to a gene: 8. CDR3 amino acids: CASNPGTVPYEQYF. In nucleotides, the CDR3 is TGTGCCAGCAACCCCGGGACAGTCCCCTACGAGCAGTACTTC.

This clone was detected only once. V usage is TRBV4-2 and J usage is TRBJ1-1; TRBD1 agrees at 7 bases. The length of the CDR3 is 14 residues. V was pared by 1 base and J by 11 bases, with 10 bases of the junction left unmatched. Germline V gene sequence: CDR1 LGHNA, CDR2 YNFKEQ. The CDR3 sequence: CASSQGIGTEAAFF. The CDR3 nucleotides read TGTGCCAGCAGCCAAGGCATAGGGACAGAGGCGGCTTTCTTT.

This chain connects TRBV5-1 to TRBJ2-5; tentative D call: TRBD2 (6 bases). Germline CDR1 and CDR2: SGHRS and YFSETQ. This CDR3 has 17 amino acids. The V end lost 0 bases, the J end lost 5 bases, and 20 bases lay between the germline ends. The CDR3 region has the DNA TGCGCCAGCAGCTTGGAAGGAGGGACGGCGGTCCGGGAGACCCAGTACTTC. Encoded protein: CASSLEGGTAVRETQYF.

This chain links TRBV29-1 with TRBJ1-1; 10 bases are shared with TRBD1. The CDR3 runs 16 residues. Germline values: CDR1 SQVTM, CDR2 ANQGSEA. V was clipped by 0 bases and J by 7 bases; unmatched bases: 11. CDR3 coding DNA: TGCAGCGTTGAAGAGTTGACAGGGGGCGGATACGGTGAAGCTTTCTTT. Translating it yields CSVEELTGGGYGEAFF.

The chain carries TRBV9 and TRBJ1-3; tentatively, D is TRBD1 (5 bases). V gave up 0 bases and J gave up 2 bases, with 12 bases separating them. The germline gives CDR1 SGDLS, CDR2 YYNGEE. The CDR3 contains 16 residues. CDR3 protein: CASSVAGEGPGNTIYF. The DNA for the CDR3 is TGTGCCAGCAGCGTAGCTGGGGAGGGACCTGGAAACACCATATATTTT.

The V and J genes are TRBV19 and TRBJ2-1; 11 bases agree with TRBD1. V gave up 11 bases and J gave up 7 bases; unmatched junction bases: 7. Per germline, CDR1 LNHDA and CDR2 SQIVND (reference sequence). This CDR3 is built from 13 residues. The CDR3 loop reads CASRDRGGNEQFF. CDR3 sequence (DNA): TGTGCCTCGAGGGACAGGGGGGGGAATGAGCAGTTCTTC. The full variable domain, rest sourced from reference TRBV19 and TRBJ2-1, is DGGITQSPKYLFRKEGQNVTLSCEQNLNHDAMYWYRQDPGQGLRLIYYSQIVNDFQKGDIAEGYSVSREKKESFPLTVTSAQKNPTAFYLCASRDRGGNEQFFGPGTRLTVL.

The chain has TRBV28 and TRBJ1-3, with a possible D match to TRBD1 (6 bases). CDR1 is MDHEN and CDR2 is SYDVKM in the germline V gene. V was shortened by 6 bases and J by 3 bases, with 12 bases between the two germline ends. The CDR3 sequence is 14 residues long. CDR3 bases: TGTGCCAGCAGAGGGGGGGCGGGTGGAAACACCATATATTTT. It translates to CASRGGAGGNTIYF.